These T cell receptor beta chains were read from a single sample in a study of identical twins. MiXCR, run by TCRdb on the 5' RACE reads, gives a single entry per CDR3 protein. The sample consists of around 250,000 distinct CDR3 sequences, roughly 7% of them appearing once. A further study also used this sample, focusing on yellow fever vaccine responses in identical twins.

The material sequenced was memory (CD45RO+) T cells sorted from blood. These TCRs come from a woman under 30 in good health. Each CDR3 is given with its conserved first and last residue. D genes are given only for firm matches. Clone sizes are given selectively: once, few, many, or a class where the clone is expanded.

V gene: TRBV5-1
J gene: TRBJ2-1
D gene: NA
clone size: once
CDR3 protein: CASSLGDSHNEQIF
CDR3 DNA: TGCGCCAGCAGCTTGGGGGACTCACATAATGAGCAGATCTTC

V gene: TRBV20-1
J gene: TRBJ1-2
D gene: NA
clone size: few
CDR3 protein: CSARSGPYTF
CDR3 DNA: TGCAGTGCTAGAAGTGGACCCTACACCTTC

V gene: TRBV12-3/TRBV12-4
J gene: TRBJ2-7
D gene: NA
clone size: many
CDR3 protein: CASSLTDEQYF
CDR3 DNA: TGTGCCAGCAGTTTAACTGACGAGCAGTACTTC

V gene: TRBV19
J gene: TRBJ1-5
D gene: NA
clone size: few
CDR3 protein: CASSMSGQRSNQPQHF
CDR3 DNA: TGTGCCAGTAGTATGTCAGGGCAAAGGAGCAATCAGCCCCAGCATTTT

V gene: TRBV10-3
J gene: TRBJ2-1
D gene: TRBD1
clone size: NA
CDR3 protein: CAISATGVIDEQFF
CDR3 DNA: TGTGCCATCAGCGCAACAGGGGTAATAGATGAGCAGTTCTTC

V gene: TRBV12-3/TRBV12-4
J gene: TRBJ1-4
D gene: NA
clone size: many
CDR3 protein: CASRIYRATNEKLFF
CDR3 DNA: TGTGCCAGCAGGATTTACCGGGCAACTAATGAAAAACTGTTTTTT

V gene: TRBV6-5
J gene: TRBJ2-2
D gene: TRBD2
clone size: few
CDR3 protein: CASSYLAGGPGGELFF
CDR3 DNA: TGTGCCAGCAGTTATCTAGCGGGAGGGCCGGGCGGGGAGCTGTTTTTT

V gene: TRBV29-1
J gene: TRBJ1-2
D gene: TRBD1
clone size: many
CDR3 protein: CSALGQGHDYGYTF
CDR3 DNA: TGCAGCGCTCTTGGACAGGGGCATGACTATGGCTACACCTTC

V gene: TRBV20-1
J gene: TRBJ2-1
D gene: NA
clone size: NA
CDR3 protein: CSARRRVTHNEQFF
CDR3 DNA: TGCAGTGCTAGACGGCGGGTCACCCACAATGAGCAGTTCTTC

V gene: TRBV27
J gene: TRBJ2-1
D gene: TRBD1
clone size: many
CDR3 protein: CASRDRVGEQFF
CDR3 DNA: TGTGCCAGCCGGGACAGGGTAGGTGAGCAGTTCTTC

V gene: TRBV5-1
J gene: TRBJ2-1
D gene: NA
clone size: NA
CDR3 protein: CASSGGDNINNEQFF
CDR3 DNA: TGCGCCAGCTCCGGAGGGGATAATATAAACAATGAGCAGTTCTTC

V gene: TRBV11-3
J gene: TRBJ2-5
D gene: TRBD2
clone size: NA
CDR3 protein: CASSHLDPHSTSGIRMKTQYF
CDR3 DNA: TGTGCCAGCAGCCACCTAGACCCCCACTCGACTAGCGGGATACGAATGAAGACCCAGTACTTC

V gene: TRBV5-1
J gene: TRBJ2-3
D gene: TRBD2
clone size: few
CDR3 protein: CASSLPPTSGGRDTQYF
CDR3 DNA: TGCGCCAGCAGCTTGCCCCCGACTAGCGGGGGCCGAGATACGCAGTATTTT

V gene: TRBV28
J gene: TRBJ1-6
D gene: NA
clone size: many
CDR3 protein: CASSSQRGPLHF
CDR3 DNA: TGTGCCAGCAGTTCCCAAAGGGGGCCCCTCCACTTT

V gene: TRBV29-1
J gene: TRBJ2-3
D gene: NA
clone size: NA
CDR3 protein: CSVEDSKLGSTDTQYF
CDR3 DNA: TGCAGCGTTGAAGATTCTAAACTAGGATCCACAGATACGCAGTATTTT

V gene: TRBV5-1
J gene: TRBJ2-1
D gene: TRBD2
clone size: many
CDR3 protein: CASSLGAGRTYNEQFF
CDR3 DNA: TGCGCCAGCAGCTTGGGGGCCGGGAGGACATACAATGAGCAGTTCTTC

V gene: TRBV6-1
J gene: TRBJ2-5
D gene: TRBD1
clone size: NA
CDR3 protein: CASSPLGQAIKAQYF
CDR3 DNA: TGTGCCAGCAGCCCACTCGGACAGGCAATCAAGGCCCAGTACTTC

V gene: TRBV5-5
J gene: TRBJ2-1
D gene: NA
clone size: few
CDR3 protein: CASSLVGHNEQFF
CDR3 DNA: TGTGCCAGCAGCTTGGTCGGACACAATGAGCAGTTCTTC

V gene: TRBV25-1
J gene: TRBJ1-5
D gene: NA
clone size: few
CDR3 protein: CASQGTGENQPQHF
CDR3 DNA: TGTGCCAGCCAAGGGACGGGGGAGAATCAGCCCCAGCATTTT

V gene: TRBV27
J gene: TRBJ2-5
D gene: TRBD1
clone size: NA
CDR3 protein: CASSLDRDRGRTQYF
CDR3 DNA: TGTGCCAGCAGTTTAGACCGGGACAGGGGGAGGACCCAGTACTTC

V gene: TRBV29-1
J gene: TRBJ1-2
D gene: TRBD1
clone size: few
CDR3 protein: CSVVVGGNYGYTF
CDR3 DNA: TGCAGCGTTGTTGTAGGGGGCAACTATGGCTACACCTTC

V gene: TRBV10-2
J gene: TRBJ2-3
D gene: NA
clone size: many
CDR3 protein: CASTPFSEGDTQYF
CDR3 DNA: TGCGCCAGCACTCCTTTTAGCGAGGGAGATACGCAGTATTTT

V gene: TRBV25-1
J gene: TRBJ2-1
D gene: NA
clone size: NA
CDR3 protein: CASSESDYQAYNEQFF
CDR3 DNA: TGTGCCAGCAGTGAATCCGACTACCAAGCATACAATGAGCAGTTCTTC

V gene: TRBV12-3/TRBV12-4
J gene: TRBJ1-1
D gene: NA
clone size: many
CDR3 protein: CASSFGSFPNTEAFF
CDR3 DNA: TGTGCCAGCAGTTTTGGGTCTTTCCCTAACACTGAAGCTTTCTTT

V gene: TRBV5-6
J gene: TRBJ2-3
D gene: NA
clone size: many
CDR3 protein: CASSEDSTDTQYF
CDR3 DNA: TGTGCCAGCAGCGAGGATAGCACAGATACGCAGTATTTT

V gene: TRBV12-3/TRBV12-4
J gene: TRBJ1-1
D gene: NA
clone size: many
CDR3 protein: CASSLAGQGSTNTEAFF
CDR3 DNA: TGTGCCAGCAGTTTGGCAGGCCAAGGGTCCACGAACACTGAAGCTTTCTTT

V gene: TRBV5-5
J gene: TRBJ2-5
D gene: NA
clone size: NA
CDR3 protein: CASSFGPLLVETQYF
CDR3 DNA: TGTGCCAGCAGCTTCGGTCCGCTGTTGGTGGAGACCCAGTACTTC

V gene: TRBV28
J gene: TRBJ2-5
D gene: TRBD1
clone size: NA
CDR3 protein: CASTYDRVVETQYF
CDR3 DNA: TGTGCCAGCACCTACGACAGGGTGGTAGAGACCCAGTACTTC

V gene: TRBV14
J gene: TRBJ2-3
D gene: NA
clone size: few
CDR3 protein: CASSQGLSLADTQYF
CDR3 DNA: TGTGCCAGCAGCCAAGGACTATCCCTGGCGGATACGCAGTATTTT

V gene: TRBV12-3/TRBV12-4
J gene: TRBJ2-1
D gene: TRBD2
clone size: many
CDR3 protein: CASSLRTSGSPFNEQFF
CDR3 DNA: TGTGCCAGCAGTTTACGGACTAGCGGGAGTCCTTTCAATGAGCAGTTCTTC

V gene: TRBV24-1
J gene: TRBJ2-7
D gene: TRBD1
clone size: few
CDR3 protein: CATQDRGGYEQYF
CDR3 DNA: TGTGCCACCCAGGACAGGGGAGGCTACGAGCAGTACTTC

V gene: TRBV10-3
J gene: TRBJ2-1
D gene: NA
clone size: NA
CDR3 protein: CAYGLSYNEQFF
CDR3 DNA: TGTGCCTATGGACTCAGCTACAATGAGCAGTTCTTC

V gene: TRBV20-1
J gene: TRBJ2-7
D gene: TRBD1
clone size: many
CDR3 protein: CSARDPGQGSYEQYF
CDR3 DNA: TGCAGTGCTAGAGATCCGGGACAGGGTTCCTACGAGCAGTACTTC

V gene: TRBV28
J gene: TRBJ2-7
D gene: NA
clone size: many
CDR3 protein: CASSLLPRPDEQYF
CDR3 DNA: TGTGCCAGCAGTTTGCTCCCACGGCCCGACGAGCAGTACTTC

V gene: TRBV2
J gene: TRBJ2-2
D gene: NA
clone size: NA
CDR3 protein: CASSENRMNTGELFF
CDR3 DNA: TGTGCCAGCAGTGAGAATCGGATGAACACCGGGGAGCTGTTTTTT

V gene: TRBV7-8
J gene: TRBJ1-2
D gene: TRBD1
clone size: many
CDR3 protein: CASSFLTGGGGYTF
CDR3 DNA: TGTGCCAGCAGCTTCCTCACAGGGGGCGGGGGCTACACCTTC

V gene: TRBV3-1
J gene: TRBJ2-7
D gene: NA
clone size: few
CDR3 protein: CASSPIATTYEQYF
CDR3 DNA: TGTGCCAGCAGCCCTATCGCAACAACCTACGAGCAGTACTTC

V gene: TRBV6-1
J gene: TRBJ2-2
D gene: TRBD1
clone size: NA
CDR3 protein: CASSALGGQGYTGELFF
CDR3 DNA: TGTGCCAGCAGTGCCCTGGGGGGACAGGGGTACACCGGGGAGCTGTTTTTT

V gene: TRBV7-9
J gene: TRBJ2-3
D gene: NA
clone size: few
CDR3 protein: CASSFRDRRADTQYF
CDR3 DNA: TGTGCCAGCAGCTTCAGGGACCGACGGGCAGATACGCAGTATTTT

V gene: TRBV20-1
J gene: TRBJ2-5
D gene: NA
clone size: many
CDR3 protein: CSAPGSGVMETQYF
CDR3 DNA: TGCAGTGCTCCGGGATCTGGGGTTATGGAGACCCAGTACTTC

V gene: TRBV10-3
J gene: TRBJ2-1
D gene: NA
clone size: many
CDR3 protein: CAIRSSLNEQFF
CDR3 DNA: TGTGCCATCAGATCGTCCCTCAATGAGCAGTTCTTC

V gene: TRBV7-2
J gene: TRBJ1-4
D gene: TRBD1
clone size: few
CDR3 protein: CASRRAGTENEKLFF
CDR3 DNA: TGTGCCAGCAGACGAGCCGGGACAGAGAATGAAAAACTGTTTTTT

V gene: TRBV10-3
J gene: TRBJ1-1
D gene: NA
clone size: few
CDR3 protein: CAISESEAGGREAFF
CDR3 DNA: TGTGCCATCAGTGAGTCGGAGGCCGGCGGGAGGGAAGCTTTCTTT

V gene: TRBV20-1
J gene: TRBJ1-1
D gene: NA
clone size: few
CDR3 protein: CSASGEGVGTEAFF
CDR3 DNA: TGCAGTGCCAGTGGGGAGGGGGTGGGCACTGAAGCTTTCTTT

V gene: TRBV29-1
J gene: TRBJ1-1
D gene: TRBD1
clone size: many
CDR3 protein: CSVWDRENTEAFF
CDR3 DNA: TGCAGCGTTTGGGACAGGGAAAACACTGAAGCTTTCTTT

V gene: TRBV4-1
J gene: TRBJ2-5
D gene: TRBD2
clone size: NA
CDR3 protein: CASSQESVGLAETQYF
CDR3 DNA: TGCGCCAGCAGCCAAGAATCGGTAGGACTAGCGGAGACCCAGTACTTC

V gene: TRBV10-3
J gene: TRBJ1-6
D gene: NA
clone size: few
CDR3 protein: CAIGDSPLHF
CDR3 DNA: TGTGCCATCGGGGACTCACCCCTCCACTTT

V gene: TRBV27
J gene: TRBJ1-2
D gene: NA
clone size: few
CDR3 protein: CASGRTHGYTF
CDR3 DNA: TGTGCCAGCGGTAGGACCCACGGCTACACCTTC

V gene: TRBV7-6
J gene: TRBJ2-1
D gene: TRBD1
clone size: few
CDR3 protein: CASTEGQVTYNEQFF
CDR3 DNA: TGTGCCAGCACCGAGGGACAGGTGACCTACAATGAGCAGTTCTTC

V gene: TRBV20-1
J gene: TRBJ2-5
D gene: TRBD2
clone size: NA
CDR3 protein: CSARDMASGGETQYF
CDR3 DNA: TGCAGTGCTAGAGATATGGCTAGCGGTGGGGAGACCCAGTACTTC

V gene: TRBV19
J gene: TRBJ2-1
D gene: TRBD1
clone size: NA
CDR3 protein: CASKPGTGFYNEQFF
CDR3 DNA: TGTGCCAGTAAGCCCGGGACAGGGTTTTACAATGAGCAGTTCTTC

V gene: TRBV10-3
J gene: TRBJ2-1
D gene: TRBD1
clone size: NA
CDR3 protein: CAISRGPSGTGLDEQFF
CDR3 DNA: TGTGCCATCAGTCGCGGTCCTTCCGGGACAGGGTTGGATGAGCAGTTCTTC

V gene: TRBV10-2
J gene: TRBJ2-7
D gene: TRBD2
clone size: NA
CDR3 protein: CASRAGETPSEQYF
CDR3 DNA: TGCGCCAGCAGGGCGGGAGAGACCCCCTCCGAGCAGTACTTC

V gene: TRBV7-9
J gene: TRBJ2-7
D gene: NA
clone size: few
CDR3 protein: CASSLGEKEQYF
CDR3 DNA: TGTGCCAGCAGCTTAGGAGAGAAGGAGCAGTACTTC

V gene: TRBV12-3/TRBV12-4
J gene: TRBJ1-1
D gene: NA
clone size: few
CDR3 protein: CASSVQGWTEAFF
CDR3 DNA: TGTGCCAGCAGTGTACAGGGATGGACTGAAGCTTTCTTT